The entry below describes one TCR beta chain. Its antigen is not known. The data were taken from a study of CD4+ T cells in melanoma. Study-wide results and caveats: A reported correlation linked neoantigen-specific CD4+ T cells to CD8+, macrophage and B cell function.

Produced via immunoSEQ multiplex PCR; TCRdb's table is partial and in-frame only. The repertoire has more than 20,000 clones, over 75% of them found once; the top ten carry more than 7.5%. The clonotype was recovered from a human donor with melanoma.

This CDR3 is CASSTGRGSPSPLHF. CDR3 coding DNA: TGTGCCAGCAGTACCGGACGAGGGAGCCCGTCACCCCTCCACTTT. The chain uses TRBV6-1 and TRBJ1-6, with D uncertain. The CDR3 contains 15 residues. Trimming cost V 5 bases and J 10 bases, with 18 bases left between them. The germline gives CDR1 MNHNS, CDR2 SASEGT.